This T cell receptor beta chain appears in the sequencing data of a study of T cells in Graves' hyperthyroidism and ophthalmopathy. Study-wide background: Prior to any treatment, at the point of initial diagnosis, peripheral blood was collected.

Diagnostic decisions used clinical symptoms, serum thyroxine and TRAb, thyroid ultrasound and orbital computed tomography. The source material, RNA transcripts, was used to amplify TCR beta CDR3 regions. First-round RT-PCR of the TCR CDR3 relied on the HTBI primer set. Via MiXCR, TCRdb re-called the multiplex PCR reads, giving one row per CDR3 protein. Found here are about 260,000 distinct CDR3 sequences, around 25% of them singletons; the top ten hold around 30%. Points from the study as a whole: In the analysis, a 13 V-J model separated ophthalmopathy from stable hyperthyroidism. Clonotypes that were expanded in thyroid above 0.001 mostly appeared in blood too.

The CDR3 has 13 amino acids. V was trimmed by 5 bases and J by 3 bases, leaving 10 bases between them. Germline CDR1 KGHDR, CDR2 SFDVKD. This clonotype was seen repeatedly, ten times or more. Antigen unknown. The specimen sequenced was blood. This receptor was obtained from a man aged 35 to 55 with Graves' hyperthyroidism that later progressed to Graves' ophthalmopathy. This sequence joins TRBV24-1 and TRBJ2-7; D is perhaps TRBD1 (6 bases). The CDR3 region has the DNA TGTGCCACCAGTGCTACAGGGATCTACGAGCAGTACTTC. Protein product: CATSATGIYEQYF.